The source of this T cell receptor (beta chain) is a study of blood T cell repertoires in COVID-19. Study context: The United States, Italy and Spain supplied acute and convalescent COVID-19 samples. PBMCs, B-cell-depleted T cells, or T cells provided the cDNA or gDNA that made up the material.

The germline V gene has CDR1 SNHLY and CDR2 FYNNEI. This CDR3 contains 14 residues. V was pared by 6 bases and J by 3 bases, with 3 bases of the junction left unmatched. Patients in Seattle were enrolled during active infection, then followed longitudinally. Only in-frame clones appear in the TCRdb table, and some are missing; sequencing was by immunoSEQ multiplex PCR. The profile shows about 210,000 clones, 80% to 85% of them singletons. Sequenced material: peripheral blood. The source is an elderly woman with COVID-19, enrolled during active disease. V usage is TRBV2 and J usage is TRBJ1-5; 9 nucleotides align to TRBD1. This CDR3 is CASSRTGDNQPQHF. The CDR3 coding sequence is TGTGCCAGCAGCCGGACAGGGGACAATCAGCCCCAGCATTTT.